This is a list of T cell receptor beta chains from one sample in a study of Ad26.COV2.S vaccination and SARS-CoV-2 variants. TCRdb keeps only in-frame clones here, not all; method: immunoSEQ multiplex PCR. The sample lists about 280,000 clones, 87% seen once, with about 3.1% in the top ten. The sequencing used peripheral blood, collected in a trial of Ad26.COV2.S vaccine versus placebo. These receptors were collected from a person aged 18-60 years who received the Ad26.COV2.S COVID-19 vaccine or a placebo. Each CDR3 is given with its conserved first and last residue. Fields, in order: V gene, D gene, clone size, J gene, CDR3 protein, CDR3 DNA. The D gene is left open where the match is weak. Rows may omit the clone size; those that give it use once, few, many or a size class.

TRBV5-8,-,-,TRBJ1-2,CASSFGGARRLSYGYTF,TGTGCCAGCAGCTTTGGGGGGGCGCGGCGGCTCAGCTATGGCTACACCTTC
TRBV6-4,-,-,TRBJ1-2,CASSDWGNGNYGYTF,TGTGCCAGCAGTGACTGGGGGAACGGTAACTATGGCTACACCTTC
TRBV10-3,TRBD1,-,TRBJ2-1,CAISETGGRQFF,TGTGCCATCAGTGAGACAGGGGGAAGGCAGTTCTTC
TRBV7-8,TRBD1,-,TRBJ1-3,CASSLGTAGNTIYF,TGTGCCAGCAGCTTGGGGACAGCTGGAAACACCATATATTTT
TRBV7-3,TRBD1,-,TRBJ1-2,CASSLQGRGPLYGYTF,TGTGCCAGCAGCTTACAGGGTAGGGGGCCCCTCTATGGCTACACCTTC
TRBV5-1,-,-,TRBJ1-5,CASSLGREGQPQHF,TGCGCCAGCAGCTTGGGCAGGGAAGGACAGCCCCAGCATTTT
TRBV6-1,-,-,TRBJ1-4,CASSEGGANEKLFF,TGTGCCAGCAGTGAAGGGGGGGCTAATGAAAAACTGTTTTTT
TRBV9,TRBD2,-,TRBJ2-1,CASSDSTSGGDNEQFF,TGTGCCAGCAGCGACTCCACTAGCGGGGGGGATAATGAGCAGTTCTTC
TRBV5-1,TRBD2,-,TRBJ2-1,CASSLFSGAHGEQFF,TGCGCCAGCAGCTTGTTTAGCGGGGCCCACGGTGAGCAGTTCTTC
TRBV5-5,-,-,TRBJ1-5,CASSETSNQPQHF,TGTGCCAGCAGCGAAACCAGCAATCAGCCCCAGCATTTT
TRBV19,TRBD1,-,TRBJ1-2,CASRGPQAQAANYGYTF,TGTGCCAGCAGGGGGCCACAGGCCCAGGCCGCTAACTATGGCTACACCTTC
TRBV28,TRBD2,-,TRBJ2-1,CASQTSGSKDEQFF,TGTGCCAGCCAAACTAGCGGGAGTAAAGATGAGCAGTTCTTC
TRBV5-1,-,-,TRBJ1-2,CASSLEQGHGYTF,TGCGCCAGCAGCTTGGAACAGGGCCATGGCTACACCTTC
TRBV18,TRBD2,-,TRBJ2-5,CASSPRGQGGETQYF,TGTGCCAGCTCACCACGAGGTCAGGGAGGGGAGACCCAGTACTTC
TRBV10-1,TRBD1,-,TRBJ2-2,CASSLGTGVYTGELFF,TGCGCCAGCAGCCTAGGGACAGGGGTCTACACCGGGGAGCTGTTTTTT
TRBV30,-,-,TRBJ1-1,CAWLINRSEAFF,TGTGCCTGGTTGATAAACAGGAGTGAAGCTTTCTTT
TRBV25-1,TRBD2,-,TRBJ2-7,CASSAGGGRMEQYF,TGTGCCAGCAGTGCGGGGGGGGGCCGGATGGAGCAGTACTTC
TRBV2,-,-,TRBJ2-1,CASRALGWDNEQFF,TGTGCCAGCAGAGCACTAGGCTGGGACAATGAGCAGTTCTTC
TRBV11-2,-,-,TRBJ2-1,CASSLDAFSVEEQFF,TGTGCCAGCAGCTTAGATGCTTTCTCCGTGGAGGAGCAGTTCTTC
TRBV7-2,TRBD2,-,TRBJ2-1,CASSYRLGGGGRDEQFF,TGTGCCAGCAGCTACCGATTGGGTGGCGGGGGGAGGGATGAGCAGTTCTTC
TRBV12-3/TRBV12-4,-,-,TRBJ1-5,CASSRDSNQPQHF,TGTGCCAGCAGTCGGGACAGCAATCAGCCCCAGCATTTT
TRBV19,-,once,TRBJ2-5,CASSLWGRAGRETQYF,TGTGCCAGTAGTCTTTGGGGGCGCGCGGGACGAGAGACCCAGTACTTC
TRBV30,TRBD1,-,TRBJ1-2,CAGNRDRSYGYTF,TGTGCCGGAAACCGGGACAGGTCCTATGGCTACACCTTC
TRBV18,TRBD2,-,TRBJ2-1,CASSLWTSGLPNEQFF,TGTGCCAGCTCACTTTGGACTAGCGGGCTTCCTAATGAGCAGTTCTTC
TRBV5-1,TRBD1,-,TRBJ2-7,CASSPQGDYEQYF,TGCGCCAGCAGCCCCCAGGGGGACTACGAGCAGTACTTC
TRBV10-3,TRBD1,-,TRBJ2-7,CAISDLRQGLSYEQYF,TGTGCCATCAGTGATCTTAGACAGGGCTTGTCCTACGAGCAGTACTTC
TRBV9,-,-,TRBJ1-5,CASSGGTHNQPQHF,TGTGCCAGCAGCGGCGGGACTCACAATCAGCCCCAGCATTTT
TRBV29-1,TRBD1,-,TRBJ1-2,CSVLTPSLGTAKHSYGYTF,TGCAGCGTTCTAACCCCCTCGCTTGGGACAGCAAAACATTCCTATGGCTACACCTTC
TRBV7-6,-,-,TRBJ2-7,CASSLRQDYEQYF,TGTGCCAGCAGCTTAAGACAGGACTACGAGCAGTACTTC
TRBV6-2/TRBV6-3,TRBD1,-,TRBJ1-6,CASSDRGQGDSPLHF,TGTGCCAGCAGCGACCGGGGACAGGGAGACTCACCCCTCCACTTT
TRBV7-9,-,-,TRBJ2-2,CAILNQGSPMGTGELFF,TGTGCCATCCTGAACCAGGGGAGCCCGATGGGCACCGGGGAGCTGTTTTTT
TRBV5-6,-,-,TRBJ1-1,CASSKDVLGTEAFF,TGTGCCAGCAGCAAGGACGTCCTGGGGACTGAAGCTTTCTTT
TRBV2,TRBD2,-,TRBJ2-7,CASSDIVTSSEQYF,TGTGCCAGCAGTGACATAGTGACTAGCTCCGAGCAGTACTTC
TRBV5-1,-,-,TRBJ1-5,CASSLGPPVNQPQHF,TGCGCCAGCAGCTTGGGACCGCCAGTCAATCAGCCCCAGCATTTT
TRBV5-4,-,-,TRBJ1-3,CASSLMTGGGSGNTIYF,TGTGCCAGCAGCTTGATGACGGGGGGAGGCTCTGGAAACACCATATATTTT
TRBV7-2,-,once,TRBJ2-2,CASSFRQGSGGELFF,TGTGCCAGCAGCTTCCGGCAGGGGAGTGGCGGGGAGCTGTTTTTT
TRBV11-2,TRBD1,-,TRBJ1-1,CASSYTTGQNTEAFF,TGTGCCAGCAGCTACACGACAGGGCAGAACACTGAAGCTTTCTTT
TRBV7-9,-,-,TRBJ2-3,CASSPPGHYTDTQYF,TGTGCCAGCAGCCCTCCGGGACACTACACAGATACGCAGTATTTT
TRBV27,-,-,TRBJ2-7,CASSYNSYEQYF,TGTGCCAGCAGTTATAACTCCTACGAGCAGTACTTC
TRBV7-2,TRBD2,-,TRBJ2-7,CASSLRGSGEISYEQYF,TGTGCCAGCAGCTTAAGGGGTAGCGGGGAGATATCCTACGAGCAGTACTTC
TRBV5-1,-,-,TRBJ2-3,CASSLWAGATDTQYF,TGCGCCAGCAGCTTATGGGCGGGGGCGACAGATACGCAGTATTTT
TRBV5-6,-,-,TRBJ2-7,CASSLVPDDEQYF,TGTGCCAGCAGCTTGGTGCCGGACGACGAGCAGTACTTC
TRBV5-4,-,-,TRBJ1-2,CASSLDAGYGYTF,TGTGCCAGCAGCTTGGACGCGGGCTATGGCTACACCTTC
TRBV10-3,-,-,TRBJ2-7,CAISEGQPYEQYF,TGTGCCATCAGTGAAGGGCAGCCCTACGAGCAGTACTTC
TRBV6-4,-,-,TRBJ2-2,CASSDSGTGELFF,TGTGCCAGCAGTGACTCAGGGACCGGGGAGCTGTTTTTT
TRBV3-1/TRBV3-2,-,-,TRBJ1-4,CASSPITLGVEKLFF,TGTGCCAGCAGCCCCATTACATTGGGGGTTGAAAAACTGTTTTTT
TRBV6-5,-,-,TRBJ2-2,CASVPPGPNTGELFF,TGTGCCAGCGTGCCCCCAGGGCCTAACACCGGGGAGCTGTTTTTT
TRBV18,-,once,TRBJ1-3,CASSPPGATGNTIYF,TGTGCCAGCTCACCACCGGGGGCTACTGGAAACACCATATATTTT